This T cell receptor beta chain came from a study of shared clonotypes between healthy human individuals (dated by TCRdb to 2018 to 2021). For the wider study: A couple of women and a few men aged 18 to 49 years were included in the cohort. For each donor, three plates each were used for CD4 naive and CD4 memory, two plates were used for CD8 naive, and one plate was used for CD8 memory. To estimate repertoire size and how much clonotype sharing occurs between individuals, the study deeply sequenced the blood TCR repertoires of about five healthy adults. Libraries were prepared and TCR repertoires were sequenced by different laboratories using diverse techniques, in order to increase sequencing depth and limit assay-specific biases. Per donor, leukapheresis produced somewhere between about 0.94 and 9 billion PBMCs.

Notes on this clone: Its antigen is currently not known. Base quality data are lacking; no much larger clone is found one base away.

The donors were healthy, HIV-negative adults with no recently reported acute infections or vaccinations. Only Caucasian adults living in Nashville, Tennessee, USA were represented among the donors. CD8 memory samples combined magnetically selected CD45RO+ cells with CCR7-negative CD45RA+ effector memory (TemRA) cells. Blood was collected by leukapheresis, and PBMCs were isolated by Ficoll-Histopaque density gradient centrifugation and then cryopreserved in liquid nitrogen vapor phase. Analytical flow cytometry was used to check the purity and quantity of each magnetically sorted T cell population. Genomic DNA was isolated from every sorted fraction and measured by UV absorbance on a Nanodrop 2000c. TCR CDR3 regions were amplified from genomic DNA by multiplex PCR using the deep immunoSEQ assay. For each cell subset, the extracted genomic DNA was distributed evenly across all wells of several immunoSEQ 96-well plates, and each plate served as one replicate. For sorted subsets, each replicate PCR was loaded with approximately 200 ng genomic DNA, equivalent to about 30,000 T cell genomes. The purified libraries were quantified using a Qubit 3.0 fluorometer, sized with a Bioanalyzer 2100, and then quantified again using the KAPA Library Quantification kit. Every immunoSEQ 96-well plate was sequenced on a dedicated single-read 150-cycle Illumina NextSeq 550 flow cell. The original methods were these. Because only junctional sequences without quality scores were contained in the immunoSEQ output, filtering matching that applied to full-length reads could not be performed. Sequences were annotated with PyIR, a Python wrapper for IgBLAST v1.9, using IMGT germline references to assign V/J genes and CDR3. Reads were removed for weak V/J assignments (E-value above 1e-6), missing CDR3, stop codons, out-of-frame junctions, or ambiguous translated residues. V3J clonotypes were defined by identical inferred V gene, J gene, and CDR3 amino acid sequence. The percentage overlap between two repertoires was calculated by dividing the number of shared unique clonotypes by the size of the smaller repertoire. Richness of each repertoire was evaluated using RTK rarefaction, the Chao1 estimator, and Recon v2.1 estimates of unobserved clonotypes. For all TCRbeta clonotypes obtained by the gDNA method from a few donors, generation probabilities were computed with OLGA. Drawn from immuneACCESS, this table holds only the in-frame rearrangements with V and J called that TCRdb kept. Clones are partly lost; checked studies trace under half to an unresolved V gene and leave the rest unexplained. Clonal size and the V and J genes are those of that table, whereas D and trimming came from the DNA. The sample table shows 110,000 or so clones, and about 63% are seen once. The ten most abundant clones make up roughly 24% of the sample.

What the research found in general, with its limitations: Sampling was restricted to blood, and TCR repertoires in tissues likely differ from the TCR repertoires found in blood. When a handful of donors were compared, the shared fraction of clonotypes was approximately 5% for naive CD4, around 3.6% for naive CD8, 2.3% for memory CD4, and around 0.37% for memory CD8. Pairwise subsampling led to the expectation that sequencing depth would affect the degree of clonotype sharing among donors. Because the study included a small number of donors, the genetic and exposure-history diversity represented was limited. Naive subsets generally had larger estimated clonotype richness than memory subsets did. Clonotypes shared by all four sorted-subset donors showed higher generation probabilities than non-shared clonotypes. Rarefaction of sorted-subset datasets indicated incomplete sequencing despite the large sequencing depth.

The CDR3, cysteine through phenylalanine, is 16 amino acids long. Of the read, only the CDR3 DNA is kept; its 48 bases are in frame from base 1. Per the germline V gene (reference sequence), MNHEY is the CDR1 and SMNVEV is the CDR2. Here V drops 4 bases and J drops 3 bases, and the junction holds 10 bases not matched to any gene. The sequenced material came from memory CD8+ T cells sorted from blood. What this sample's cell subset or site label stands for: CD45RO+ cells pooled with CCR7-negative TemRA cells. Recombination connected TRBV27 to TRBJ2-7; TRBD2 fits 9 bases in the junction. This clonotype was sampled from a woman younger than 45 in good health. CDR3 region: CASSSHSGRGVYEQYF. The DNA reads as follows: TGTGCCAGCAGTTCCCATAGCGGGAGAGGCGTCTACGAGCAGTACTTC.